A selection of T cell receptor beta chains follows, all from one sample in a study of blood T cell repertoires in COVID-19. TCRdb's table, derived via immunoSEQ multiplex PCR, lists solely in-frame clones and lacks some. Of some 250,000 clones in the sample, around 88% are singletons; the top ten hold 5.7%. The source material was peripheral blood. The receptors were gathered from a man older than 75 with acute or convalescent COVID-19. The conserved cysteine and the conserved F or W are not part of the CDR3 here. The order of the fields is clone size, D gene, V gene, CDR3 protein. D genes are given only for firm matches. Part of the rows lack a size; the others show once, few, many or a class for expanded clones.

abundance: .; d_gene: TRBD1; v_gene: TRBV10-1; CDR3aa: ASSESPGTGVYEQY
abundance: .; d_gene: .; v_gene: TRBV12-3/TRBV12-4; CDR3aa: ASSLAGGIGYT
abundance: .; d_gene: TRBD2; v_gene: TRBV7-2; CDR3aa: ASRPGGGTGELF
abundance: once; d_gene: .; v_gene: TRBV28; CDR3aa: ATLAGYGYT
abundance: .; d_gene: TRBD2; v_gene: TRBV9; CDR3aa: ASSAGLAGEAEQF
abundance: .; d_gene: TRBD2; v_gene: TRBV9; CDR3aa: ASSVGLAGGATGELF
abundance: .; d_gene: .; v_gene: TRBV30; CDR3aa: AWSPLLATGELF
abundance: .; d_gene: TRBD1; v_gene: TRBV2; CDR3aa: ASKDSGGKTEAF
abundance: .; d_gene: .; v_gene: TRBV28; CDR3aa: ASSFGQPQH
abundance: .; d_gene: TRBD2; v_gene: TRBV5-1; CDR3aa: ASSLASGIINEQF
abundance: .; d_gene: .; v_gene: TRBV21-1; CDR3aa: ASSMKGVETQY
abundance: .; d_gene: .; v_gene: TRBV30; CDR3aa: AWSVSEGLGQY
abundance: .; d_gene: .; v_gene: TRBV5-5; CDR3aa: ASSRSTGNYGYT
abundance: .; d_gene: .; v_gene: TRBV18; CDR3aa: ASSPALAKDTQY
abundance: few; d_gene: TRBD1; v_gene: TRBV5-4; CDR3aa: ASSLVDRGPQETQY
abundance: .; d_gene: .; v_gene: TRBV7-8; CDR3aa: ASSPQTGQETQY
abundance: once; d_gene: .; v_gene: TRBV28; CDR3aa: ASSLSGVGEKLF
abundance: .; d_gene: TRBD2; v_gene: TRBV2; CDR3aa: ASRAGGPGEQF
abundance: .; d_gene: .; v_gene: TRBV3-1/TRBV3-2; CDR3aa: ASSQPPLIRQAGNTIY
abundance: .; d_gene: TRBD1; v_gene: TRBV11-3; CDR3aa: ASSLEGRQGRNEQF
abundance: .; d_gene: TRBD1; v_gene: TRBV30; CDR3aa: AWSTGTGEVYGYT
abundance: .; d_gene: TRBD2; v_gene: TRBV5-1; CDR3aa: ASSLGLAGVETQY
abundance: once; d_gene: TRBD1; v_gene: TRBV7-8; CDR3aa: ASSLRRKGTETNYGYT
abundance: .; d_gene: .; v_gene: TRBV14; CDR3aa: ASSQGYFPGELF
abundance: .; d_gene: TRBD1; v_gene: TRBV3-1/TRBV3-2; CDR3aa: ASSPTYRGEQQY
abundance: .; d_gene: TRBD1; v_gene: TRBV28; CDR3aa: ASSLTGGREKLF
abundance: .; d_gene: .; v_gene: TRBV15; CDR3aa: ATSRAHQAQETQY
abundance: .; d_gene: TRBD1; v_gene: TRBV28; CDR3aa: ASSLGSAGGEKLF
abundance: .; d_gene: TRBD2; v_gene: TRBV3-1/TRBV3-2; CDR3aa: ASSPGAGVSNEQF
abundance: once; d_gene: TRBD1; v_gene: TRBV5-1; CDR3aa: ASSPGQPPYGYT
abundance: .; d_gene: .; v_gene: TRBV7-2; CDR3aa: ASSLTQAISPLH
abundance: .; d_gene: .; v_gene: TRBV15; CDR3aa: ATRPLDFQETQY
abundance: .; d_gene: .; v_gene: TRBV27; CDR3aa: ASSSRSGGYT
abundance: .; d_gene: .; v_gene: TRBV12-3/TRBV12-4; CDR3aa: ASTLGGPDGYT
abundance: few; d_gene: .; v_gene: TRBV28; CDR3aa: ASSTPTDYTEAF
abundance: once; d_gene: TRBD2; v_gene: TRBV19; CDR3aa: ASTPAGLAGLGTGELF
abundance: .; d_gene: .; v_gene: TRBV7-2; CDR3aa: ASSFGRAAGYGYT
abundance: .; d_gene: TRBD1; v_gene: TRBV7-9; CDR3aa: ASSLPTGGGSWNTEAF
abundance: .; d_gene: TRBD2; v_gene: TRBV29-1; CDR3aa: SVQNQEAGEQY